The clone carrying this T cell receptor (beta chain) has just one count. Its antigen is undetermined. Positive CCR7 selection of CD45RO-negative cells yielded the naive CD8 cells, and terminally differentiated effector memory CD45RA+ cells were excluded. The data stem from a study of shared clonotypes between healthy human individuals. Study-wide results and limits: Around 5.4% of naive CD4 clonotypes were common to several donors. Non-shared clonotypes showed lower generation probabilities than clonotypes common to all four donors. Deeper or shallower sequencing was expected to change how clonotypes are shared among donors.

Authors' methods: ImmunoSEQ output held junction-only sequences without quality scores, so filtering differed. Assay used: immunoSEQ multiplex PCR; TCRdb lists only in-frame clones, some missing. The DNA gave D and trimming, while V, J and clone size come from that table. The table has approximately 600,000 clones, 90% to 95% seen once. The specimen sequenced was naive CD8+ T cells sorted from blood. This clonotype was sampled from a woman under 40 in good health.

DNA of the CDR3: TGCGCCAGCAGCCACGAACCGCTCGGACTAGGAACCTACGAGCAGTACTTC. Its translation is CASSHEPLGLGTYEQYF. This chain links TRBV4-1 with TRBJ2-7, with 7 bases fitting TRBD2. This CDR3 is 17 amino acids long. CDR1 MGHRA and CDR2 YSYEKL come from the germline V gene. J lost 2 bases, V lost 3 bases, and 13 bases had no gene match.